This TCR beta chain was sequenced during a study of response to subunit inactivated influenza vaccine. Overall study results and limits: After each seasonal influenza vaccination, few new T cells are recruited, the authors suggested.

This clonotype was seen a handful of times. What it binds is not known. The CDR3 runs to 13 residues. Per the germline V gene, CDR1 is SQVTM and CDR2 is ANQGSEA. V trimming: 7 bases; J trimming: 4 bases; junction bases outside the gene matches: 10. In TCRdb, the RT-PCR reads were re-called with MiXCR into one record per CDR3 protein. The table lists 200,000 to 300,000 distinct CDR3 sequences, 9% to 15% of them singletons. V usage is TRBV29-1 and J usage is TRBJ2-7; 7 positions match TRBD1. Sequencing was performed on non-naive T cells sorted from PBMCs, taken around two weeks before vaccination. The origin of this receptor is a man aged 45-65 years who received an inactivated influenza vaccine. CDR3 coding DNA: TGCAGCGCTGGTGGGGGACAGAATTACGAGCAGTACTTC. It codes for CSAGGGQNYEQYF.